The entry below gives a single T cell receptor (beta chain) sequence along with its context. Its antigen is currently unknown. Both 60 Vbeta primers and 13 Jbeta primers went into the PCR. The protocol was immunoSEQ multiplex PCR, while the TCRdb copy is restricted to in-frame clones and leaves out a portion. Its listing shows under 250,000 clones. These data are taken from a study of cytomegalovirus exposure and HLA in healthy donors. The wider study: Earlier findings included some 120 million unique TCR beta sequences obtained from about 179 million T cells. Within the Caucasian-associated ancestry cluster were roughly 81% of the roughly 360 genotyped donors.

CDR3 length: 17 amino acids. V lost 3 bases, J lost 1 base, and 18 bases lay in between. Germline V gives CDR1 SEHNR, CDR2 FQNEAQ (reference sequence). Study outcomes and limitations: Certain indistinguishable V segments, among them TRBV6-2 and TRBV6-3, were excluded. A later analysis found that most CMV-associated TCR beta chains appeared HLA-restricted.

Sequencing was performed on PBMCs. The TCR originated in a girl aged 2 to 10 in good health and CMV-seropositive. The chain employs TRBV7-9 and TRBJ1-1; D unresolved. This CDR3 reads CASSFFWQARENTEAFF. CDR3 coding DNA: TGTGCCAGCAGCTTTTTTTGGCAGGCCCGTGAGAACACTGAAGCTTTCTTT.